Given below is one TCR beta chain in context. This entry is derived from a study of blood T cell repertoires in COVID-19. Sequencing was performed with immunoSEQ multiplex PCR; in TCRdb, only in-frame clones are kept and a portion is missing. This sample has 200,000 to 250,000 clones, with approximately 83% found just once. CDR1 is KGHSH, CDR2 LQKENI, per germline. V lost 5 bases, J lost 0 bases, and 7 bases stayed unmatched. The CDR3 totals 16 residues. The specimen was peripheral blood. The V call is TRBV18, the J call TRBJ2-3; TRBD2 aligns across 8 bases. The receptor was derived from a human donor in a cohort sampled during active COVID-19. CDR3 nucleotides: TGTGCCAGCTCAATCGCGGGGGGATCTAGCACAGATACGCAGTATTTT. It codes for CASSIAGGSSTDTQYF. Supplemented by reference TRBV18 and TRBJ2-3, the full variable domain reads NAGVMQNPRHLVRRRGQEARLRCSPMKGHSHVYWYRQLPEEGLKFMVYLQKENIIDESGMPKERFSAEFPKEGPSILRIQQVVRGDSAAYFCASSIAGGSSTDTQYFGPGTRLTVL.